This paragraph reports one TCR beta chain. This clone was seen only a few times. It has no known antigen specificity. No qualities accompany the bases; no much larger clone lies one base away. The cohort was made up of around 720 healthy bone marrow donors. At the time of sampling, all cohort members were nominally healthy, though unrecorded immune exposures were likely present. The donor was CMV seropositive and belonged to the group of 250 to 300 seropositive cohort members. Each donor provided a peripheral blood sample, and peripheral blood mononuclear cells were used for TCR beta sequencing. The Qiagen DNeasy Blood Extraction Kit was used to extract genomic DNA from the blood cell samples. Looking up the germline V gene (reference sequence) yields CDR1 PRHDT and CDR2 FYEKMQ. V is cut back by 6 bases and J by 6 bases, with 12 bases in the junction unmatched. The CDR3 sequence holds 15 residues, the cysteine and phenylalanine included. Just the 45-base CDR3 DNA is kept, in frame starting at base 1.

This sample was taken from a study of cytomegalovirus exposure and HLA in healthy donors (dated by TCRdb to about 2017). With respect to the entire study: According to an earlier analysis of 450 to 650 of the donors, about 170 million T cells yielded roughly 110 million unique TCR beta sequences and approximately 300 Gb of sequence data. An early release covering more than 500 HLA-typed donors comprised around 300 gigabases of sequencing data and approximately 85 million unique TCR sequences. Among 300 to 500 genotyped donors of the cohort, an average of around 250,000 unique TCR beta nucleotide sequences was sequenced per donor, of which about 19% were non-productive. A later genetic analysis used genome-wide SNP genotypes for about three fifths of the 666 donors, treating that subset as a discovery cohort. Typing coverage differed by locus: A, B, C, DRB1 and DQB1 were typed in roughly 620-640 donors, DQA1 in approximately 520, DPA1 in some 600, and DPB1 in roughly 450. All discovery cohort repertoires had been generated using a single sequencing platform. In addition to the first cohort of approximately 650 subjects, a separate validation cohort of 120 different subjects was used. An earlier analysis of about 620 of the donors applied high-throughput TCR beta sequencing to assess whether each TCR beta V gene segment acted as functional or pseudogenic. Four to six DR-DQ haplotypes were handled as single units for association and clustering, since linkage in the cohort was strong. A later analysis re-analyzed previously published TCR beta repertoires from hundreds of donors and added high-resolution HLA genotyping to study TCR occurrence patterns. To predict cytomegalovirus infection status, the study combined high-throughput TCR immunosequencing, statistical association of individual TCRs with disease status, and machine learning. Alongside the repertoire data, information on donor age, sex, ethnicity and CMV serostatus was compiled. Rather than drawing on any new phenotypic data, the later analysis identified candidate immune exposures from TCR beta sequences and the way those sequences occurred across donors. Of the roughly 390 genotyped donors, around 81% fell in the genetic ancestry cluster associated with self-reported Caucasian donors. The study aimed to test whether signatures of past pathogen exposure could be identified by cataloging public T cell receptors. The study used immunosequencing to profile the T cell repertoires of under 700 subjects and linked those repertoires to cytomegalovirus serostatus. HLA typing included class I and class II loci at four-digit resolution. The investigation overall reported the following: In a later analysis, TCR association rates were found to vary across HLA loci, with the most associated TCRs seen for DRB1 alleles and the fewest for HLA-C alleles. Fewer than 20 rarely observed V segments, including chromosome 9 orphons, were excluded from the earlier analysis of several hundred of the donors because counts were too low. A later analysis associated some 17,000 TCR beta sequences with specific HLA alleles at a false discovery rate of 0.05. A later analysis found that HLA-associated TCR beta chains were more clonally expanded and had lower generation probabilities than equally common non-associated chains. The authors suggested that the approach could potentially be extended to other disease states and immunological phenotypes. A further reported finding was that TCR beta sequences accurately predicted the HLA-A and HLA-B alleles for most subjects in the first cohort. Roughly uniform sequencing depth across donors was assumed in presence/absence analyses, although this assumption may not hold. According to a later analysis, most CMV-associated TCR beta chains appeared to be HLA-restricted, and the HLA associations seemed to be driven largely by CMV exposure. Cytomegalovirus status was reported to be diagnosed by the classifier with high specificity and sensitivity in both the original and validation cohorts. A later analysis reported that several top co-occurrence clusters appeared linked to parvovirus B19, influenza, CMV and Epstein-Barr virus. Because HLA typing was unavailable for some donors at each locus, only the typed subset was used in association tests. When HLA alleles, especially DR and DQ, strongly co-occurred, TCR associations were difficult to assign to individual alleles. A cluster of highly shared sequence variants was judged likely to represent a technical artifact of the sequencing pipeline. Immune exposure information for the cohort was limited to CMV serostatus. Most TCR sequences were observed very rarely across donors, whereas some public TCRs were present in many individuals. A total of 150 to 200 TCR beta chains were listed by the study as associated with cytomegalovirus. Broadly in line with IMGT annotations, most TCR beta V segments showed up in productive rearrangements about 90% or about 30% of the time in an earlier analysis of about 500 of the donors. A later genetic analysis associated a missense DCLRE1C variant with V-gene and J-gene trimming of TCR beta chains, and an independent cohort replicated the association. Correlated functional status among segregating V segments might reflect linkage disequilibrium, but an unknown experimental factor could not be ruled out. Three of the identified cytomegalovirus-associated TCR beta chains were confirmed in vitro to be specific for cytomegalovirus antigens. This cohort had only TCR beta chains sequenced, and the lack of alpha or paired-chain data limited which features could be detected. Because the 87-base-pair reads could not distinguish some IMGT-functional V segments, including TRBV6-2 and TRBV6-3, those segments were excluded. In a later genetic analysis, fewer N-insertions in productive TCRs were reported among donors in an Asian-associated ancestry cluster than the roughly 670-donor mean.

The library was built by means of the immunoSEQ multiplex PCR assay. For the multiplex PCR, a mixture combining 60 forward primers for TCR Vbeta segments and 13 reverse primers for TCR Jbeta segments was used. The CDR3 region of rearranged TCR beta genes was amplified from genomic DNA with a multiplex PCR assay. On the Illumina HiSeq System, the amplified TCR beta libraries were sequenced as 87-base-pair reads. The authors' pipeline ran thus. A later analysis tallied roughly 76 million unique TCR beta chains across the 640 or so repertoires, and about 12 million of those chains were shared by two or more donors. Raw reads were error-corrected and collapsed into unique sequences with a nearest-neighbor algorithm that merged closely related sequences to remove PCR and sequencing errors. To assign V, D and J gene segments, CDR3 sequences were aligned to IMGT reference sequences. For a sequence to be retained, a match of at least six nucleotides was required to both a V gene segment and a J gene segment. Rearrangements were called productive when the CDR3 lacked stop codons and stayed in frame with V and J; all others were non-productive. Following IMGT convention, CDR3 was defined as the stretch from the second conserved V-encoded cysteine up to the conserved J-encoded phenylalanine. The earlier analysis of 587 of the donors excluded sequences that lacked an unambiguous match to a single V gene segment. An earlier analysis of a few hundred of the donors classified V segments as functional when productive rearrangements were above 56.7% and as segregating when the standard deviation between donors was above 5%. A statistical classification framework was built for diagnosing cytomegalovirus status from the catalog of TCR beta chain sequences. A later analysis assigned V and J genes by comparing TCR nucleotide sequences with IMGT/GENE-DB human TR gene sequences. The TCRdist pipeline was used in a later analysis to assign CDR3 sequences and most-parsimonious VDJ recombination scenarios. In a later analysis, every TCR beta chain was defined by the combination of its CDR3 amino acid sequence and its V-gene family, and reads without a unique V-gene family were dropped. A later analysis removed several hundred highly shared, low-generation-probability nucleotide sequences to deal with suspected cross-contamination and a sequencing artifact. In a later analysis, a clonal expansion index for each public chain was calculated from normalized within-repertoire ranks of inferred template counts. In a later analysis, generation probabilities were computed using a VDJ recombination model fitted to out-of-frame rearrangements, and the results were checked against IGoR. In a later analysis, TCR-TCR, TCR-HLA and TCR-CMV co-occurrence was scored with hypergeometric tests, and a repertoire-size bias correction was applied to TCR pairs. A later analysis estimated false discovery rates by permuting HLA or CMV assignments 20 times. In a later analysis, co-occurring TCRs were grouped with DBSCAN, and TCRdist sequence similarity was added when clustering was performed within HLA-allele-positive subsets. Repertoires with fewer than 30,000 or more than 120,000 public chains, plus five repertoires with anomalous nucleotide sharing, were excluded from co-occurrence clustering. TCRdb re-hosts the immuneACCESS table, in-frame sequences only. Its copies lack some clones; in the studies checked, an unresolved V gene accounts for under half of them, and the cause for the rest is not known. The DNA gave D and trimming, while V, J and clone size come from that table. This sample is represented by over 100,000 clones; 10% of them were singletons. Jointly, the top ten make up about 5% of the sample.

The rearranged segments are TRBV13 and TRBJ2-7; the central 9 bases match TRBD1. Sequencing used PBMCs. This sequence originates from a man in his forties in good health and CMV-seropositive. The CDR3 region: CASSGRDRDLREQYF. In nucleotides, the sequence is TGTGCCAGCAGTGGGCGGGACAGGGATCTACGCGAGCAGTACTTC.